Presented here are 24 T cell receptor beta chains from one specimen sequenced in a study of control samples from healthy donors and cancer patients. Sequencing used immunoSEQ multiplex PCR; TCRdb keeps in-frame clones, though not all of them. The sample has 170,000 or so clones, 90% seen once. The sample comprised blood. The receptors derive from a woman aged 45 to 65 in good health.

The rearrangement links TRBV2 to TRBJ2-4; D remains unclear. In germline, CDR1 is SNHLY, CDR2 FYNNEI. The CDR3 has 16 residues. The V end was cut by 4 bases, the J end by 3 bases, with 16 bases between. CDR3 sequence reads: CASSAFAGGVKNIQYF. CDR3 sequence (DNA): TGTGCCAGCAGTGCATTCGCTGGTGGGGTCAAAAACATTCAGTACTTC.

This chain uses TRBV5-1 with TRBJ2-6; 7 bases are a match to TRBD1. The trim removed 3 bases at V and 3 bases at J, leaving 15 bases unmatched. Germline CDR1 and CDR2: SGHRS and YFSETQ. The CDR3 contains 19 residues. The CDR3 DNA follows: TGCGCCAGCAGCTATCCGAGACAGGGTGGAAGACATGGGGCCAACGTCCTGACTTTC. It specifies CASSYPRQGGRHGANVLTF.

The gene calls are TRBV6-5 and TRBJ1-1; D may be TRBD1 (6 bases). The CDR3 covers 13 residues. In germline, CDR1 is MNHEY, CDR2 SVGAGI. With 8 bases removed from V and 0 bases from J, the gap between germline ends came to 10 bases. The CDR3 reads CASQTGMNTEAFF. The CDR3 DNA reads as TGTGCCAGCCAAACAGGGATGAACACTGAAGCTTTCTTT.

The chain carries TRBV11-2 and TRBJ2-1, with D maybe TRBD1 (6 bases). Trimming stripped 0 bases from V and 1 base from J, with 16 bases between. The CDR3 covers 18 residues. Germline CDR1 reads SGHAT; CDR2 reads FQNNGV. CDR3 amino acids: CASSLDPRGPTSYNEQFF. The CDR3 coding sequence is TGTGCCAGCAGCTTAGACCCCAGGGGCCCTACTTCCTACAATGAGCAGTTCTTC.

The chain combines TRBV7-2 with TRBJ1-6, with 7 bases matching TRBD1. The CDR3 consists of 15 residues. Looked up from germline, CDR1 is SGHTA and CDR2 is FQGNSA. Trimming took 5 bases from V and 10 from J; bases not matched to a gene: 11. Here the CDR3 reads CASSVTGSGYSPLHF. In DNA, the CDR3 is TGTGCCAGCAGCGTGACAGGGTCTGGGTACTCACCCCTCCACTTT.

This sequence joins TRBV28 and TRBJ2-5; D possibly corresponds to TRBD1 (6 bases). V was trimmed by 6 bases and J by 4 bases, leaving 18 bases between them. Germline lookup yields CDR1 MDHEN and CDR2 SYDVKM. CDR3 length: 15 residues. CDR3 in DNA: TGTGCCAGCAGGCCCCGGGACACTAATACAGAGACCCAGTACTTC. It specifies CASRPRDTNTETQYF. Based on the CDR3 plus reference TRBV28 and TRBJ2-5, the full variable domain is DVKVTQSSRYLVKRTGEKVFLECVQDMDHENMFWYRQDPGLGLRLIYFSYDVKMKEKGDIPEGYSVSREKKERFSLILESASTNQTSMYLCASRPRDTNTETQYFGPGTRLLVL.

The CDR3 loop is CASSTADTQYF. The DNA for the CDR3 is TGTGCCAGCAGCACAGCGGATACGCAGTATTTT. The chain uses TRBV5-4 and TRBJ2-3; no definite D call. The CDR3 extends over 11 amino acids. The germline CDR1 and CDR2 sequences are SGHNT and YYREEE (reference sequence). V was trimmed by 4 bases and J by 6 bases, leaving 6 bases between them. Using reference TRBV5-4 and TRBJ2-3 for the parts outside the CDR3, the full variable domain is ETGVTQSPTHLIKTRGQQVTLRCSSQSGHNTVSWYQQALGQGPQFIFQYYREEENGRGNFPPRFSGLQFPNYSSELNVNALELDDSALYLCASSTADTQYFGPGTRLTVL.

The chain couples TRBV6-2 or TRBV6-3 to TRBJ1-2; no clear D. The CDR3 extends over 12 amino acids. The V gene lost 2 bases and the J gene lost 4 bases, with 5 bases spanning the gap. Germline CDR1 and CDR2: MNHEY and SVGEGT. CDR3 amino acids: CASSYPSYGYTF. DNA of the CDR3: TGTGCCAGCAGTTACCCCTCCTATGGCTACACCTTC.

This clone came up once. The chain combines TRBV5-6 with TRBJ2-1; D possibly uses TRBD1 or TRBD2 (5 bases each). V gave up 4 bases and J gave up 8 bases, with 13 bases separating them. The germline CDR1 and CDR2 sequences are SGHDT and YYEEEE. The CDR3 extends over 13 amino acids. This CDR3 is CASSLWGSDEQFF. The CDR3 DNA is TGTGCCAGCAGCCTGTGGGGGAGCGATGAGCAGTTCTTC.

On this clone: At the DNA level, this CDR3 is encoded by other sequences in the same sample as well. The rearrangement links TRBV24-1 to TRBJ2-3, with D perhaps given as TRBD1 or TRBD2 (5 bases each). The CDR3 is 12 residues long. V gave up 9 bases and J gave up 0 bases, with 6 bases separating them. Per germline, CDR1 KGHDR and CDR2 SFDVKD. This CDR3 is CATGGSTDTQYF. Written as DNA, the CDR3 is TGTGCCACCGGGGGAAGCACAGATACGCAGTATTTT.

V and J are TRBV5-1 and TRBJ2-7, with 10 positions matching TRBD1. The CDR3 totals 15 residues. CDR1 and CDR2 from the germline V gene are SGHRS and YFSETQ. V trimming: 2 bases; J trimming: 5 bases; junction bases outside the gene matches: 7. In DNA, the CDR3 is TGCGCCAGCAGCTTTCACGGGACAGGGGATAACGAGCAGTACTTC. Translation gives CASSFHGTGDNEQYF.

This clone was seen a single time. The chain couples TRBV7-3 to TRBJ2-3; D remains ambiguous. Germline CDR1 is SGHTA and CDR2 is FQGTGA. V gave up 1 base and J gave up 4 bases, with 3 bases separating them. There are 12 residues in the CDR3. CDR3 protein: CASSLNPDTQYF. CDR3 DNA sequence: TGTGCCAGCAGCTTAAATCCAGATACGCAGTATTTT. The whole variable domain, remainder taken from reference TRBV7-3 and TRBJ2-3, is GAGVSQTPSNKVTEKGKYVELRCDPISGHTALYWYRQSLGQGPEFLIYFQGTGAADDSGLPNDRFFAVRPEGSVSTLKIQRTERGDSAVYLCASSLNPDTQYFGPGTRLTVL.

The genes are TRBV6-2 or TRBV6-3 and TRBJ1-2, with D unclear. The germline CDR1 and CDR2 sequences are MNHEY and SVGEGT. The CDR3 spans 12 residues. The germline V and J ends were trimmed by 3 bases and 8 bases, with 10 bases remaining between them. CDR3: CASSYSLVGYTF. For the CDR3, the DNA is TGTGCCAGCAGTTATTCTTTGGTGGGCTACACCTTC.

The chain is built from TRBV19 and TRBJ2-3; 16 nucleotides agree with TRBD2. The CDR3 contains 17 residues. Germline values: CDR1 LNHDA, CDR2 SQIVND (reference sequence). Unmatched junction bases numbered 6, after V lost 5 bases and J lost 4 bases. The CDR3 DNA reads TGTGCCAGTAGTGGGACTAGCGGGGGGGCAGGGGCAGATACGCAGTATTTT. Protein: CASSGTSGGAGADTQYF.

J is TRBJ2-1 and V is TRBV5-5, with TRBD2 matching 13 bases. Trimming took 4 bases from V and 4 from J; bases not matched to a gene: 2. Germline-derived CDR1 and CDR2 are SGHKS and YYEKEE (reference sequence). The CDR3 has 15 amino acids. The CDR3 loop reads CASSPGLAGYNEQFF. The CDR3 DNA is TGTGCCAGCAGCCCGGGACTAGCGGGATACAATGAGCAGTTCTTC.

V and J are TRBV18 and TRBJ1-1; 11 bases are a match to TRBD1. CDR1 and CDR2 from the germline V gene are KGHSH and LQKENI. V was pared by 0 bases and J by 4 bases, with 1 base of the junction left unmatched. The length of the CDR3 is 15 residues. CDR3 sequence: CASSPPGQGGTEAFF. The CDR3 bases are TGTGCCAGCTCACCACCGGGACAGGGGGGCACTGAAGCTTTCTTT.

Here the CDR3 DNA reads TGTGCCAGCAGCCCCCCCGGACTAGCGGGGGATCTTGAGCAGTTCTTC. It yields the protein CASSPPGLAGDLEQFF. The chain has TRBV14 and TRBJ2-1; 13 bases are shared with TRBD2. There are 16 residues in the CDR3. V shed 4 bases and J 9 bases; nucleotides not matched to a gene: 9. The germline gives CDR1 SGHDN, CDR2 FVKESK.

The V gene is TRBV3-1 (or the pseudogene TRBV3-2), the J gene TRBJ1-1, with TRBD1 matching 8 bases. V lost 5 bases and J lost 2; bases outside the gene matches: 7. The germline CDR1 and CDR2 sequences are LGHDT and YNNKEL (reference sequence). This CDR3 contains 15 residues. CDR3 nucleotides: TGTGCCAGCAGCTCCCAGGGGGCGATAAACACTGAAGCTTTCTTT. Protein product: CASSSQGAINTEAFF.

The chain is built from TRBV30 and TRBJ1-5; D is possibly TRBD1 (5 bases). The CDR3 totals 15 residues. From germline, CDR1 is GTSNPN and CDR2 SVGIG (reference sequence). V was shortened by 0 bases and J by 6 bases, with 15 bases between the two germline ends. In nucleotides, the CDR3 is TGTGCCTGGAGTGTACTAGGGGAGAGGGGTCAGCCCCAGCATTTT. Its protein is CAWSVLGERGQPQHF.

In this sample, this clone turned up once. The rearrangement links TRBV28 to TRBJ1-5, with D tentatively TRBD1 (5 bases). Trimming left V 6 bases short and J 2 bases short, with 11 bases between. Germline V gives CDR1 MDHEN, CDR2 SYDVKM. The CDR3 is 14 residues long. The CDR3 DNA sequence: TGTGCCAGCAGCGCAGGGTTTGGCAATCAGCCCCAGCATTTT. Protein: CASSAGFGNQPQHF.

In its sample, this clone was seen once. The V and J genes are TRBV4-3 and TRBJ1-2; 10 positions match TRBD1. The junction had 5 bases not matched to a gene; V was cut back by 3 bases and J by 4 bases. There are 15 residues in the CDR3. The germline gives CDR1 LGHNA, CDR2 YSLEER. CDR3 in DNA: TGCGCCAGCAGCCACCGGGACAGGGGACGCTATGGCTACACCTTC. It encodes CASSHRDRGRYGYTF.

This chain uses TRBV5-6 with TRBJ1-1; the D is unclear. Germline-derived CDR1 and CDR2 are SGHDT and YYEEEE. The CDR3 totals 14 residues. Trimming stripped 0 bases from V and 3 bases from J, with 9 bases between. CDR3 in DNA: TGTGCCAGCAGCTTGGCCCAATTGGACACTGAAGCTTTCTTT. It specifies CASSLAQLDTEAFF. The full variable domain, completed using reference TRBV5-6 and TRBJ1-1, is DAGVTQSPTHLIKTRGQQVTLRCSPKSGHDTVSWYQQALGQGPQFIFQYYEEEERQRGNFPDRFSGHQFPNYSSELNVNALLLGDSALYLCASSLAQLDTEAFFGQGTRLTVV.

The chain couples TRBV5-1 to TRBJ1-2; 7 bases match TRBD1. J gave up 2 bases and V 4 bases, and 14 bases lay outside the gene matches. CDR1 SGHRS and CDR2 YFSETQ come from the germline V gene. The CDR3 runs to 17 residues. The CDR3 reads CASSPLPQGGGNYGYTF. CDR3 coding DNA: TGCGCCAGCAGCCCGTTACCGCAGGGGGGAGGGAACTATGGCTACACCTTC.

The rearrangement joins TRBV4-1 to TRBJ2-1, with TRBD1 matching over 7 bases. V was clipped by 4 bases and J by 4 bases; unmatched bases: 7. This CDR3 has 15 residues. The germline V gene has CDR1 MGHRA and CDR2 YSYEKL. The CDR3 protein is CASSRAGTAYNEQFF. The CDR3 DNA reads TGCGCCAGCAGCCGCGCCGGGACAGCGTACAATGAGCAGTTCTTC.